This record looks at one T cell receptor beta chain sequence and its context. The data stem from a study of blood T cell repertoires in COVID-19. Repertoires were generated with immunoSEQ multiplex PCR, while TCRdb's copy carries only in-frame clones and drops some. Of about 380,000 clones listed, roughly 77% are singletons. This CDR3 spans 15 amino acids. Germline-derived CDR1 and CDR2 are MNHNS and SASEGT. V was cut by 5 bases and J by 0 bases, with 11 bases left in between. The TCR originated in a human donor with acute or convalescent COVID-19. The donor label of this sample is uncertain. Source material: peripheral blood. The chain has TRBV6-1 and TRBJ1-3; no clear D gene. The CDR3 DNA follows: TGTGCCAGCAGTCCACGTGCGATCTCTGGAAACACCATATATTTT. Residues: CASSPRAISGNTIYF.